This TCR beta chain appears in the sequencing data of a study of beta chain features in type 1 diabetes. Expressed TCRB transcripts were sequenced because the entire RNA isolate underwent reverse transcription. The protocol was immunoSEQ multiplex PCR, while the TCRdb copy is restricted to in-frame clones and leaves out a portion. The profile covers some 400,000 clones, with about 15% appearing a single time and under 0.02% taken by the ten largest. Between the trimmed V and J ends, which lost 5 bases and 8 bases, there was a span of 15 bases. The CDR3 has 13 amino acids. The germline CDR1 and CDR2 sequences are SGHVS and FNYEAQ.

The chain carries TRBV7-6 and TRBJ1-2; D is perhaps TRBD1 (6 bases). The receptor was isolated from a woman younger than 35 in good health. Sequenced material: naive CD4+ T cells from blood. CDR3 loop: CASSAQGLLGYTF. CDR3 DNA sequence: TGTGCCAGCAGCGCACAGGGCTTATTGGGCTACACCTTC.